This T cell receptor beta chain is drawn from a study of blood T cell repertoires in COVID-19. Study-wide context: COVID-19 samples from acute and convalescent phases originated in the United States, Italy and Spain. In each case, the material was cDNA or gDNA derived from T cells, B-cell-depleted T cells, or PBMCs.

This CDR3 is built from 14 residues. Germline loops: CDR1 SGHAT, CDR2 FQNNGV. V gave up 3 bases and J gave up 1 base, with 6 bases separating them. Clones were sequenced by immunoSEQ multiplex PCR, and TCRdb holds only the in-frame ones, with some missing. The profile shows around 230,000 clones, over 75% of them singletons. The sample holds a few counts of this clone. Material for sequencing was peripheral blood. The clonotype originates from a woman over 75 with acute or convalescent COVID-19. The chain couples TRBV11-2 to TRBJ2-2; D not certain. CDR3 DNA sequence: TGTGCCAGCAGCTTGTTGAGGAACACCGGGGAGCTGTTTTTT. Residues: CASSLLRNTGELFF.